A single sample is the source of the 13 T cell receptor beta chains below, sequenced in a study of T cells in Graves' hyperthyroidism and ophthalmopathy. Template material for amplifying TCR beta CDR3 regions consisted of RNA transcripts. RT-PCR in the first round (using the HTBI primer set) targeted the TCR CDR3. TCRdb re-called the multiplex PCR reads through MiXCR, storing one row per CDR3 protein. The table has 300,000 to 400,000 distinct CDR3 sequences, approximately 18% seen once. The material sequenced was blood. These TCRs come from a woman in her forties or fifties with Graves' hyperthyroidism.

The table lists this clonotype with many counts. The gene calls are TRBV2 and TRBJ2-5; tentative D call: TRBD2 (6 bases). Germline V gene lookup returns CDR1 SNHLY and CDR2 FYNNEI. The CDR3 is made up of 15 amino acids. Trimming pared 6 bases from V and 5 bases from J, leaving 19 bases between. For the CDR3, the DNA is TGTGCCAGCAGCCCATCGGGGGAGTCGGGCGAGACCCAGTACTTC. It is translated as CASSPSGESGETQYF.

There are a few counts of this clonotype. This sequence joins TRBV7-9 and TRBJ2-2, with 7 bases fitting TRBD1. Germline CDR1 and CDR2: SEHNR and FQNEAQ (reference sequence). The J segment lost 6 bases and the V segment lost 5 bases, leaving 12 bases of the junction unmatched. CDR3 size: 16 residues. The CDR3 sequence: CASSPTGKVQSGELFF. The DNA for the CDR3 is TGTGCCAGCAGCCCGACAGGGAAGGTCCAATCCGGGGAGCTGTTTTTT. The whole variable domain, remainder taken from reference TRBV7-9 and TRBJ2-2, is DTGVSQNPRHKITKRGQNVTFRCDPISEHNRLYWYRQTLGQGPEFLTYFQNEAQLEKSRLLSDRFSAERPKGSFSTLEIQRTEQGDSAMYLCASSPTGKVQSGELFFGEGSRLTVL.

In this sample, this clonotype turned up many times. The rearrangement links TRBV6-1 to TRBJ1-5; perhaps TRBD1 as D (6 bases). V was clipped by 6 bases and J by 4 bases, with 16 bases between them. The CDR3 is made up of 15 amino acids. Germline loops: CDR1 MNHNS, CDR2 SASEGT. CDR3 bases: TGTGCCAGCAGGCTCACAGGGATGGGAAATCAGCCCCAGCATTTT. It is translated as CASRLTGMGNQPQHF.

Regarding this clonotype: A junction end diverges from the germline sequence, so it may reflect a read error. This chain uses TRBV6-1 with TRBJ2-7; 9 bases agree with TRBD1. From germline, CDR1 is MNHNS and CDR2 SASEGT. The CDR3 has 16 residues. The CDR3 spells CPSSGVVTGGKYEQYF. CDR3 sequence (DNA): TGTCCCAGCAGTGGCGTCGTGACAGGGGGTAAATACGAGCAGTACTTC.

Many counts were recorded for this clonotype. The chain employs TRBV20-1 and TRBJ1-1; D is unresolved. The CDR3 spans 15 residues. V shed 1 base and J shed 0 bases, with 12 bases lying between them. Germline CDR1 reads DFQATT; CDR2 reads SNEGSKA (reference sequence). CDR3 residues: CSARGAAEMNTEAFF. In DNA, the CDR3 is TGCAGTGCTAGAGGGGCAGCCGAAATGAACACTGAAGCTTTCTTT.

This clonotype appeared a few times. The V call is TRBV7-9, the J call TRBJ2-1; D may be TRBD2 (6 bases). The V and J ends lost 4 bases and 9 bases respectively, with 16 bases between them. The germline CDR1 and CDR2 sequences are SEHNR and FQNEAQ (reference sequence). This CDR3 is 14 amino acids long. The CDR3 sequence: CASSSRDSTIEQFF. CDR3 DNA: TGTGCCAGCAGCTCCCGGGACTCTACAATTGAGCAGTTCTTC. The entire variable domain, with the rest obtained from reference TRBV7-9 and TRBJ2-1, is as follows: DTGVSQNPRHKITKRGQNVTFRCDPISEHNRLYWYRQTLGQGPEFLTYFQNEAQLEKSRLLSDRFSAERPKGSFSTLEIQRTEQGDSAMYLCASSSRDSTIEQFFGPGTRLTVL.

The chain joins TRBV27 to TRBJ1-2, with a possible D match to TRBD1 (5 bases). CDR1 is MNHEY, CDR2 SMNVEV, per germline (reference sequence). Deletions cut 8 bases from V and 3 bases from J, with 13 bases between. CDR3 size: 13 residues. CDR3 protein: CASGHRSYYGYTF. CDR3 in DNA: TGTGCCAGCGGACACCGGTCGTACTATGGCTACACCTTC.

In the case of this clonotype: It may be a read error: a sequence one base away is much more abundant. This chain connects TRBV7-8 to TRBJ1-2; 9 bases agree with TRBD1. Germline V CDR1 and CDR2: SGHVS, FQNEAQ. The CDR3 length is 13 residues. CDR3 bases: TGTGCCAGCAGCGAGGACAGGGGCTATGGCTACATCTTC. This sequence encodes CASSEDRGYGYIF.

In its sample, this clonotype was seen many times. The chain employs TRBV3-1 and TRBJ2-1; 13 nucleotides match TRBD2. V lost 1 base and J lost 9; bases outside the gene matches: 3. The length of the CDR3 is 15 residues. Germline assignment: CDR1 LGHDT and CDR2 YNNKEL (reference sequence). The CDR3 coding sequence is TGTGCCAGCAGCCAAGCACTAGCGGGGGGGAGTGAGCAGTTCTTC. Residues: CASSQALAGGSEQFF.

The chain recombines TRBV6-1 with TRBJ1-2; D is unresolved. This CDR3 comprises 14 residues. The V end was cut by 6 bases, the J end by 2 bases, with 13 bases between. CDR1 is MNHNS and CDR2 is SASEGT in the germline V gene. CDR3 protein: CASSPIMANYGYTF. In nucleotides, the CDR3 is TGTGCCAGCAGCCCCATAATGGCGAACTATGGCTACACCTTC.

The chain uses TRBV7-9 and TRBJ1-3; no definite D call. Germline V gene lookup returns CDR1 SEHNR and CDR2 FQNEAQ (reference sequence). The CDR3 is made up of 13 amino acids. V was cut by 8 bases and J by 0 bases, with 8 bases left in between. DNA for the CDR3: TGTGCCAGCCACACCTACTCTGGAAACACCATATATTTT. As protein: CASHTYSGNTIYF.

The chain is built from TRBV6-2 or TRBV6-3 and TRBJ2-5, with 13 bases that match TRBD2. Per germline, CDR1 MNHEY and CDR2 SVGEGT. This CDR3 comprises 15 residues. V was pared by 5 bases and J by 5 bases, with 5 bases of the junction left unmatched. DNA for the CDR3: TGTGCCAGCAGTGGGGGACTAGCGGGGAGGGAGACCCAGTACTTC. This codes for CASSGGLAGRETQYF.

In its sample, this clonotype was seen many times. V usage is TRBV11-1 and J usage is TRBJ2-7, with 9 bases that match TRBD1. CDR1 and CDR2 from the germline V gene are SGHAT and FQDESV (reference sequence). This CDR3 comprises 15 residues. V was pared by 4 bases and J by 6 bases, with 10 bases of the junction left unmatched. CDR3 loop: CASSSRQGGRGEQYF. The CDR3 coding sequence is TGTGCCAGCAGCTCCCGACAGGGGGGTAGAGGCGAGCAGTACTTC.